This T cell receptor beta chain derives from a study of blood T cells in healthy people across ages. With respect to this clonotype: Its matching antigen is unknown.

Trimming took off 7 bases at V and 8 bases at J, with 15 bases between the two ends. The CDR3 totals 13 residues. The use of a sample-barcoded 5' primer and a J-beta primer mix characterized a second PCR of 7 to 11 cycles. Using its own MiXCR run on the 5' RACE reads, TCRdb lists one record per CDR3 protein. Of 540,000 or so distinct CDR3 sequences in the sample, roughly 43% are singletons; the top ten hold 20% to 25%. Study-wide results and caveats: Higher diversity, along with more naive CD4+ cells, distinguished long-lived donors from aged donors.

This clonotype originated in an elderly man in good health. Sequenced sample: blood. This rearrangement joins TRBV12-3 or TRBV12-4 to TRBJ2-1; weak D call: TRBD1 (6 bases). CDR3 coding DNA: TGTGCCAGCAACTCGGACAGTGTCCATGAGCAGTTCTTC. It translates to CASNSDSVHEQFF.